The rows below give T cell receptor beta chains drawn from one sample of a study of cytomegalovirus exposure and HLA in healthy donors. Clones were sequenced by immunoSEQ multiplex PCR, and TCRdb holds only the in-frame ones, with some missing. The sample includes fewer than 85,000 clones, about 79% of them seen just once. The sequenced material came from PBMCs. The receptors here all came from a man aged 65 to 79 in good health and CMV-seropositive. The CDR3 runs from the conserved cysteine through the conserved F or W. D genes are given only for firm matches. Not every row has a clone size; where given, it reads once, few, many or a size class.

TRBV30,NA,NA,TRBJ2-1,TGTGCCTGGCACCGGACATCCGACAATGAGCAGTTCTTC,CAWHRTSDNEQFF
TRBV5-1,TRBD1,once,TRBJ1-6,TGCGCCAGCAGCTTGCAAACAGGGGGTTATAATTCACCCCTCCACTTT,CASSLQTGGYNSPLHF
TRBV28,NA,NA,TRBJ2-4,TGTGCCAGCAGCCCTGGTGCCTTAGAAGCCAAAAACATTCAGTACTTC,CASSPGALEAKNIQYF
TRBV18,TRBD1,NA,TRBJ1-6,TGTGCCAGCTCAACGCAGACAGGGCTCTATAATTCACCCCTCCACTTT,CASSTQTGLYNSPLHF
TRBV4-3,NA,NA,TRBJ2-7,TGCGCCAGCAGCCAAGTTGTGACCCAGGGCTACGAGCAGTACTTC,CASSQVVTQGYEQYF
TRBV5-4,NA,once,TRBJ1-2,TGTGCCAGCAGCTTAACTATAGCAGGGTCAGGCGGCTACACCTTC,CASSLTIAGSGGYTF
TRBV7-2,NA,NA,TRBJ1-3,TGTGCCAGCAGCTTAGGTCTTGGAGCGGGAAACACCATATATTTT,CASSLGLGAGNTIYF
TRBV21-1,NA,NA,TRBJ2-7,TGTGCCAGCAGCGTACTAGCGCGCCCCTACGAGCAGTACTTC,CASSVLARPYEQYF
TRBV6-6,NA,NA,TRBJ2-7,TGTGCCAGCAGTCGGGAGAACACCTACGAGCAGTACTTC,CASSRENTYEQYF
TRBV7-9,TRBD1,NA,TRBJ1-5,TGTGCCAGCAGCTTAGGACAGGGGGCAGGTCAGCCCCAGCATTTT,CASSLGQGAGQPQHF
TRBV27,NA,once,TRBJ2-7,TGTGCCAGCAGTTTCTCTCAGGGGAACGAGCAGTACTTC,CASSFSQGNEQYF
TRBV6-1,NA,NA,TRBJ2-7,TGTGCCAGCAGCCCGATATCCTACGAGCGGTACTTC,CASSPISYERYF
TRBV6-1,TRBD2,NA,TRBJ2-7,TGTGCCAGCAGTGACGGGGGAGGGGTCAACGAGCAGTACTTC,CASSDGGGVNEQYF
TRBV7-2,NA,NA,TRBJ1-4,TGTGCCAGCAGCTTAGTAGAAGCTTGGGCCGCCCGAGGGGAAAAACTGTTTTTT,CASSLVEAWAARGEKLFF
TRBV27,TRBD1,NA,TRBJ2-5,TGTGCCAGCAGTCCCATGACAGGGCCCGGGACCCAGTACTTC,CASSPMTGPGTQYF
TRBV11-1,TRBD2,NA,TRBJ2-1,TGTGCCAGCAGCGCAGGACTAGCGGGAGTCTACAATGAGCAGTTCTTC,CASSAGLAGVYNEQFF
TRBV27,NA,NA,TRBJ2-2,TGTGCCAGCAGCCCCACGAACACCGGGGAGCTGTTTTTT,CASSPTNTGELFF
TRBV5-4,TRBD2,NA,TRBJ2-7,TGTGCCAGCAGGGCTGGGACTAGCGGGAGTCCGGAGCAGTACTTC,CASRAGTSGSPEQYF
TRBV28,NA,once,TRBJ2-1,TGTGCCAGCAGTTCCCTAATCGATGAGCAGTTCTTC,CASSSLIDEQFF
TRBV29-1,NA,few,TRBJ1-5,TGCAGCGTTTCAACAGGGTCGGGACATCAGCCCCAGCATTTT,CSVSTGSGHQPQHF
TRBV5-1,NA,NA,TRBJ2-5,TGCGCCAGCAGCTTGGGGACAGGGAGGGACCCCCAGTACTTC,CASSLGTGRDPQYF
TRBV7-9,NA,NA,TRBJ2-7,TGTGCCAGCAGCTGGGTGGCTAGCTCCGACGAGCAGTACTTC,CASSWVASSDEQYF
TRBV18,NA,NA,TRBJ1-1,TGTGCCAGCTCACCGGGGGGGTTGACCACTGAAGCTTTCTTT,CASSPGGLTTEAFF
TRBV7-9,TRBD1,NA,TRBJ2-7,TGTGCCAGCAGCCCGCCCGGACAGGGGGCAGGTTACGAGCAGTACTTC,CASSPPGQGAGYEQYF
TRBV4-1,TRBD1,NA,TRBJ1-6,TGCGCCAGCAGCCAAGGGTCAGGACAGGGGATGGTTTCACCCCTCCACTTT,CASSQGSGQGMVSPLHF
TRBV6-6,NA,NA,TRBJ2-5,TGTGCCAGCTCAATAATGGGAGGGGGCCAAGAGACCCAGTACTTC,CASSIMGGGQETQYF
TRBV28,NA,NA,TRBJ1-1,TGTGCCAGCAGTTTAGGGGGCAAGAACACTGAAGCTTTCTTT,CASSLGGKNTEAFF
TRBV28,NA,NA,TRBJ2-1,TGTGCCAGCAGTTCCAGGGTTGAGCAGTTCTTC,CASSSRVEQFF
TRBV28,TRBD1,once,TRBJ1-2,TGTGCCAGCAGTCTTGGGACACAGGGGATTTTTGGCTACACCTTC,CASSLGTQGIFGYTF
TRBV7-9,NA,few,TRBJ1-5,TGTGCCAGCAGCCATGAGGGGGTAAATCAGCCCCAGCATTTT,CASSHEGVNQPQHF
TRBV7-9,NA,once,TRBJ2-3,TGTGCCAGCAGGTTGGGAGGGGGAAGCACAGATACGCAGTATTTT,CASRLGGGSTDTQYF
TRBV5-1,TRBD2,NA,TRBJ2-3,TGCGCCAGCAGCTTGGGAGCGGGCGGGAGAGGCACAGATACGCAGTATTTT,CASSLGAGGRGTDTQYF
TRBV28,NA,few,TRBJ1-4,TGTGCCACCGAGGGTTTTAATGAAAAACTGTTTTTT,CATEGFNEKLFF
TRBV2,NA,NA,TRBJ1-1,TGTGCCAGCAGTGAGGCGGCAGGGGCCGAAGCTTTCTTT,CASSEAAGAEAFF
TRBV4-3,NA,NA,TRBJ1-2,TGCGCCAGCAGTTCTGGGGAGTCTGGCTACACCTTC,CASSSGESGYTF
TRBV5-1,TRBD1,NA,TRBJ2-4,TGCGCCAGCAGCTTACCCGGGACAGGGGATCAAAACATTCAGTACTTC,CASSLPGTGDQNIQYF
TRBV10-3,NA,NA,TRBJ2-2,TGTGCCATCAGTGAGTTCCAGGACACCGGGGAGCTGTTTTTT,CAISEFQDTGELFF
TRBV6-1,TRBD2,NA,TRBJ2-2,TGTGCCTGCCGGCTAGCGGCGAACACCGGGGAGCTGTTTTTT,CACRLAANTGELFF
TRBV5-1,TRBD1,NA,TRBJ2-5,TGCGCCAGCAGCAGGACAGGGGAGGAGACCCAGTACTTC,CASSRTGEETQYF
TRBV7-2,NA,NA,TRBJ2-7,TGTGCCAGCAGCTCACTCACGGGCTCCTACGAGCAGTACTTC,CASSSLTGSYEQYF
TRBV6-6,TRBD2,NA,TRBJ2-1,TGTGCCAGCACGCTAACTAGCGACTCTTACAATGAGCAGTTCTTC,CASTLTSDSYNEQFF
TRBV10-3,NA,NA,TRBJ1-1,TGTGCCATCAGGGCCGCCCAGGGGAGCACTGAAGCTTTCTTT,CAIRAAQGSTEAFF
TRBV7-8,TRBD2,NA,TRBJ2-1,TGTGCCAGCAGCGGAGCGGGGTCCGAGCAGTTCTTC,CASSGAGSEQFF